These 13 T cell receptor beta chains originate from one sample sequenced in a study of cytomegalovirus exposure and HLA in healthy donors. The PCR contained 60 Vbeta and 13 Jbeta primers. TCRdb keeps only in-frame clones here, not all; method: immunoSEQ multiplex PCR. Altogether 150,000 or so clones are present, roughly 70% being singletons, with the ten largest covering around 7%. Sequenced material: PBMCs. The receptor set was obtained from a man younger than 45 in good health and CMV-seronegative.

V is TRBV29-1 and J is TRBJ1-1; TRBD1 agrees at 7 bases. V was clipped by 7 bases and J by 1 base; unmatched bases: 12. CDR1 and CDR2 (germline): SQVTM, ANQGSEA. The CDR3 has 15 amino acids. CDR3 bases: TGCAGCGCTATCCCCTCCGGGACAGCGAACACTGAAGCTTTCTTT. As protein: CSAIPSGTANTEAFF.

The chain couples TRBV6-6 to TRBJ1-1; a possible D gene is TRBD1 (6 bases). V lost 4 bases to trimming and J lost 5 bases, with 11 bases between them. Germline V gives CDR1 MNHNY, CDR2 SVGAGI (reference sequence). CDR3 length: 13 amino acids. The CDR3 reads CASSSNRETEAFF. The DNA of the CDR3 is TGTGCCAGCAGTTCTAACAGGGAGACTGAAGCTTTCTTT.

This clone was observed a handful of times. The chain couples TRBV11-3 to TRBJ2-2; TRBD1 matches 7 bases. Germline CDR1 is SGHNT and CDR2 is YENEEA. Trimming took 1 base from V and 2 from J; bases not matched to a gene: 1. There are 15 residues in the CDR3. This chain's CDR3 is CASSLGQGNTGELFF. CDR3 DNA sequence: TGTGCCAGCAGCTTAGGACAGGGTAACACCGGGGAGCTGTTTTTT.

The chain recombines TRBV5-1 with TRBJ2-1; TRBD2 matches 12 bases. V shed 0 bases, J shed 1 base, and the junction held 5 bases outside the gene matches. Germline V gene lookup returns CDR1 SGHRS and CDR2 YFSETQ. The CDR3 extends over 18 amino acids. CDR3 amino acids: CASSLGDLAGGSYNEQFF. CDR3 bases: TGCGCCAGCAGCTTGGGGGATCTAGCGGGAGGGTCCTACAATGAGCAGTTCTTC.

In this sample, this clone turned up once. This chain joins TRBV2 and TRBJ2-7; 11 bases map to TRBD1. This CDR3 region has 14 residues. Losses at the gene ends were 6 bases for V and 3 bases for J; bases not matched to a gene: 4. Germline V gene data show CDR1 as SNHLY and CDR2 as FYNNEI. CDR3 loop: CASRTGTGGYEQYF. Written as DNA, the CDR3 is TGTGCCAGCAGGACCGGGACAGGGGGCTACGAGCAGTACTTC.

This sequence joins TRBV2 and TRBJ2-7; D is undetermined. Trimming removed 8 bases from V and 6 bases from J, with 11 bases in between. This CDR3 is 11 amino acids long. Germline CDR1 reads SNHLY; CDR2 reads FYNNEI. The DNA for the CDR3 is TGTGCCAGCCGACCAGAGGTCGAGCAGTACTTC. Translating it yields CASRPEVEQYF.

The rearrangement links TRBV2 to TRBJ2-6; 9 bases fit TRBD1. Germline trimming cut 11 bases from V and 5 bases from J; bases unmatched to any gene: 16. Germline CDR1 is SNHLY and CDR2 is FYNNEI. The CDR3 runs to 17 residues. The CDR3 nucleotides are TGTGCCCGAGCTGCGGGGACAGGGAACCTTTGGGCCAACGTCCTGACTTTC. Encoded protein: CARAAGTGNLWANVLTF.

The table lists this clone with a few counts. The chain employs TRBV6-5 and TRBJ1-5; D remains unclear. The CDR3 covers 15 residues. The ends were cut back, 6 bases at V and 1 base at J, with 13 bases in the middle. Germline CDR1 reads MNHEY; CDR2 reads SVGAGI. The CDR3 bases are TGTGCCAGCAGGCTGACCGAGACAAGCAATCAGCCCCAGCATTTT. Protein sequence: CASRLTETSNQPQHF.

This clone came up once. For the CDR3, the DNA is TGTGCCACGATGGGACAGCCCAACACTGAAGCTTTCTTT. This translates into CATMGQPNTEAFF. The chain is built from TRBV28 and TRBJ1-1, with TRBD1 matching over 7 bases. The J segment lost 2 bases and the V segment lost 10 bases, leaving 7 bases of the junction unmatched. The germline gives CDR1 MDHEN, CDR2 SYDVKM. The CDR3 has 13 amino acids.

This chain connects TRBV28 to TRBJ1-5, with 8 bases lining up with TRBD1. The CDR3 is 14 amino acids. Trimming removed 6 bases from V and 3 bases from J; junction bases left unmatched: 4. CDR1 MDHEN and CDR2 SYDVKM come from the germline V gene. The CDR3 spells CASSRTGINQPQHF. For the CDR3, the DNA is TGTGCCAGCAGCCGGACAGGGATCAATCAGCCCCAGCATTTT.

The chain links TRBV6-4 to TRBJ2-2; possibly TRBD2 for D (5 bases). The CDR3 is 14 residues long. V lost 10 bases and J 3 bases, leaving 15 bases between the germline ends. The V gene's germline CDR1 is MRHNA and CDR2 SNTAGT. CDR3 sequence reads: CATKRETDTGELFF. CDR3 nucleotides: TGTGCCACCAAAAGGGAGACGGACACCGGGGAGCTGTTTTTT.

The V gene is TRBV14, the J gene TRBJ2-7; 8 nucleotides match TRBD1. Germline V lookup: CDR1 SGHDN, CDR2 FVKESK. Losses at the gene ends were 1 base for V and 7 bases for J; bases not matched to a gene: 6. The CDR3 totals 14 residues. CDR3: CASSQARGLGEQYF. The CDR3 bases are TGTGCCAGCAGCCAAGCCAGGGGGCTCGGTGAGCAGTACTTC.

The rearrangement links TRBV19 to TRBJ2-3; 7 bases match TRBD1. The CDR3 has 15 residues. V shed 6 bases, J shed 0 bases, and the junction held 6 bases outside the gene matches. From germline, CDR1 is LNHDA and CDR2 SQIVND (reference sequence). In DNA, the CDR3 is TGTGCCAGTAGGACACAGGGGCATAGCACAGATACGCAGTATTTT. This translates into CASRTQGHSTDTQYF.